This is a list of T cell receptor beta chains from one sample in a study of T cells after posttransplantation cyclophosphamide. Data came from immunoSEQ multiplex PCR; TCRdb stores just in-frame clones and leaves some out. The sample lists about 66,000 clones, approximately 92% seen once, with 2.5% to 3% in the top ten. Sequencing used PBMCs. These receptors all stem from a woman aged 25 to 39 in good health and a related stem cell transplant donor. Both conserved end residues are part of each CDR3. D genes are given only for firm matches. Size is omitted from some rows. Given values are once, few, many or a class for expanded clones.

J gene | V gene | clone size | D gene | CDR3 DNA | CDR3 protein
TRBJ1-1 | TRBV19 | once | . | TGTGCCAGTAGTACCCAGGGTAGGACTGAAGCTTTCTTT | CASSTQGRTEAFF
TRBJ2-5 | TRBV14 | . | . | TGTGCCAGCAGCCAAGACATGCGTGGGGAGACCCAGTACTTC | CASSQDMRGETQYF
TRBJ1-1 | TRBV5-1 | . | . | TGCGCCAGCAGCTTGTATGAGGGGACGAACACTGAAGCTTTCTTT | CASSLYEGTNTEAFF
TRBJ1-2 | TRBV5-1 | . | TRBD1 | TGCGCCAGCAGCTTGTCCCAGGGACAGGTCGATGGCTACACCTTC | CASSLSQGQVDGYTF
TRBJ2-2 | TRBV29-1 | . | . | TGCAGCGTTCCGGGACGGGAGAACACCGGGGAGCTGTTTTTT | CSVPGRENTGELFF
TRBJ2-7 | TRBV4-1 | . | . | TGCGCCAGCAGCCCCCGGGACGGTTCCTACGAGCAGTACTTC | CASSPRDGSYEQYF
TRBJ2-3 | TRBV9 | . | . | TGTGCCAGCAGCGCCGGGCTAAGCACAGATACGCAGTATTTT | CASSAGLSTDTQYF
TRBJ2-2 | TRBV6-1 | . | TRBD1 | TGTGCCAGCAGTGCGGGACAGGGCACCGGGGAGCTGTTTTTT | CASSAGQGTGELFF
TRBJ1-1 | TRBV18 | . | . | TGTGCCAGCTCACAGGGACAGAACACTGAAGCTTTCTTT | CASSQGQNTEAFF
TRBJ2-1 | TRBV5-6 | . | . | TGTGCCAGCAGCCCGGGACCAAACCCCGAGAATGAGCAGTTCTTC | CASSPGPNPENEQFF
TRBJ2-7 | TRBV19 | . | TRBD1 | TGTGCCAGTAGGGACAGGAGAAACTACGAGCAGTACTTC | CASRDRRNYEQYF